This is a list of T cell receptor beta chains from one sample in a study of OX40 agonist ivuxolimab in advanced cancers. Libraries were prepared by immunoSEQ multiplex PCR; TCRdb keeps only in-frame clonotypes and omits some of them. The sample gives 40,000 to 60,000 clones, more than 65% of which show up once; 1.5% to 2% is in the top ten. The sequenced sample was CD4+ or CD8+ T cells sorted from blood, obtained in a trial of the OX40 agonist ivuxolimab. The receptors were sampled from an adult with an advanced solid tumor such as melanoma, head and neck, liver or kidney cancer. The CDR3 runs from the conserved cysteine through the conserved F or W. The D gene is left open where the match is weak. Clone size is shown for a subset of rows, as once, few, many or a class of expanded clone.

V gene,D gene,clone size,J gene,CDR3 DNA,CDR3 protein
TRBV6-8,-,-,TRBJ2-5,TGTGCCAGCGGTGAGCCCCAGTACTTC,CASGEPQYF
TRBV18,-,-,TRBJ1-5,TGTGCCAGCTCCTACACGGGGGTGGGTGGCAATCAGCCCCAGCATTTT,CASSYTGVGGNQPQHF
TRBV5-1,TRBD2,once,TRBJ2-3,TGCGCCAGCAGCTCCTTCGGACTAGCGGGCCTCACAGATACGCAGTATTTT,CASSSFGLAGLTDTQYF
TRBV15,-,-,TRBJ2-1,TGTGCCACCAGCAGACGCGGAGAAGGTAAAGGAAATGAGCAGTTCTTC,CATSRRGEGKGNEQFF
TRBV4-3,-,once,TRBJ2-7,TGCGCCAGCAGCCCTCAGGGCTCCTCCTACGAGCAGTACTTC,CASSPQGSSYEQYF
TRBV15,-,-,TRBJ2-7,TGTGCCACCAGCAGAGGAGGGGGAAGCAGCTACGAGCAGTACTTC,CATSRGGGSSYEQYF
TRBV11-2,-,-,TRBJ1-2,TGTGCCAGCAGACCGGGACCTAACTATGGCTACACCTTC,CASRPGPNYGYTF
TRBV29-1,-,-,TRBJ2-7,TGCAGCGTTGAACCTACAGGGTCCTACGAGCAGTACTTC,CSVEPTGSYEQYF
TRBV9,TRBD2,-,TRBJ2-1,TGTGCCAGCAGCGTAGACGGGACTAGCGGGAGAGATGAGCAGCTCTTC,CASSVDGTSGRDEQLF
TRBV5-4,-,-,TRBJ1-1,TGTGCCAGCAGCTTGGAGGCAGGATTGAACACTGAAGCTTTCTTT,CASSLEAGLNTEAFF
TRBV11-1,-,-,TRBJ2-5,TGTGCCAGCAGCTTAGTCGGCGCTGTGGGGCAAGAGACCCAGTACTTC,CASSLVGAVGQETQYF
TRBV9,TRBD1,-,TRBJ2-7,TGTGCCAGCACCCCGGGACAGGAGCCCCTCGAGCAGTACTTC,CASTPGQEPLEQYF
TRBV7-2,TRBD2,-,TRBJ2-5,TGTGCCAGCAGCTTAGTAGCGGGGGGGCAAGAGACCCAGTACTTC,CASSLVAGGQETQYF
TRBV7-3,TRBD2,-,TRBJ2-5,TGTGCCAGCAGCATGGGGACTAGCGGAGACTCGACCCAGTACTTC,CASSMGTSGDSTQYF
TRBV6-6,-,-,TRBJ2-5,TGTGCCAGCAGGGGCAGGGTCACCGAGACCCAGTACTTC,CASRGRVTETQYF
TRBV18,-,-,TRBJ2-5,TGTGCCAGCTCACCTTTCCGGGAAGAGACCCAGTACTTC,CASSPFREETQYF
TRBV2,TRBD1,-,TRBJ1-5,TGTGCCAGCAGTATATCCGGGACAGGGAATCAGCCCCAGCATTTT,CASSISGTGNQPQHF
TRBV7-2,-,-,TRBJ1-5,TGTGCCAGCAGCTTAGGACAGGCCGCTGGCAGTCAGCCCCAGCATTTT,CASSLGQAAGSQPQHF
TRBV19,TRBD2,-,TRBJ2-2,TGTGCCAGTAAAGGCATGACTAGCGAATACACCGGGGAGCTGTTTTTT,CASKGMTSEYTGELFF
TRBV7-8,-,-,TRBJ1-6,TGTGCCAGCAGCTTAGGAGCCGCTTTAGCGAATTCACCCCTCCACTTT,CASSLGAALANSPLHF
TRBV7-9,TRBD2,few,TRBJ2-3,TGTGCCAGCAGCCCAGCGGGAGGTTCCACAGATACGCAGTATTTT,CASSPAGGSTDTQYF
TRBV7-9,-,-,TRBJ1-2,TGTGCCAGCAGTTGGTTAGACTCTCACTATGGCTACACCTTC,CASSWLDSHYGYTF
TRBV4-3,-,-,TRBJ1-2,TGCGCCAGCAGCCAAGATTGGCAGCCCTTTGATGGCTACACCTTC,CASSQDWQPFDGYTF
TRBV28,-,-,TRBJ2-1,TGTGCCAGCAGTGAGATGAGGGGCCGGAACAATGAGCAGTTCTTC,CASSEMRGRNNEQFF
TRBV28,TRBD2,-,TRBJ2-5,TGTGCCAGCAGTTTACCCGGGACTAGCGGGGGTGGGACCCAGTACTTC,CASSLPGTSGGGTQYF
TRBV19,-,-,TRBJ1-5,TGTGCCAGTAGTAGGGCAGGGATTAATCAGCCCCAGCATTTT,CASSRAGINQPQHF
TRBV6-5,-,medium-sized,TRBJ1-2,TGTGCCAGCAGCTCCGGTCCCGGAACCCTCTATGGCTACACCTTC,CASSSGPGTLYGYTF
TRBV7-6,-,-,TRBJ2-5,TGTGCCAGCAGCCAGACGGCTAGCGCTGAGACCCAGTACTTC,CASSQTASAETQYF
TRBV5-1,-,-,TRBJ2-3,TGCGCCAGCAGCCCCGGACTAGGGGGGACGGATACGCAGTATTTT,CASSPGLGGTDTQYF
TRBV10-1,-,-,TRBJ2-3,TGCGCCAGCAGTGAGGGCGCCACCACAGATACGCAGTATTTT,CASSEGATTDTQYF
TRBV14,TRBD2,-,TRBJ2-3,TGTGCCAGCAGCCAAGCACTAGCGGGGAGTACGCAGTATTTT,CASSQALAGSTQYF
TRBV5-1,TRBD1,-,TRBJ1-2,TGCGCCAGCAGCTTGGGGGGACAGGGGAACTATGGCTACACCTTC,CASSLGGQGNYGYTF
TRBV7-3,-,once,TRBJ2-3,TGTGCCAGCAGCCTCCGGGACGGCATCACAGATACGCAGTATTTT,CASSLRDGITDTQYF
TRBV28,TRBD2,once,TRBJ2-4,TGTGCCAGCAGTTCGAGCGGGGGGGCGGTCAAAAACATTCAGTACTTC,CASSSSGGAVKNIQYF
TRBV30,-,-,TRBJ2-2,TGTGCCTGGAGCCCACTGGCGGGAAATACGAACACCGGGGAGCTGTTTTTT,CAWSPLAGNTNTGELFF
TRBV18,-,-,TRBJ1-4,TGTGCCAGCTCACCTTCGGGGGGAGCTAATGAAAAACTGTTTTTT,CASSPSGGANEKLFF
TRBV11-2,-,-,TRBJ2-7,TGTGCCAGCAGCGACCGTCTAGCGAAACCCTGGTCATACGAGCAGTACTTC,CASSDRLAKPWSYEQYF
TRBV9,-,-,TRBJ2-3,TGTGCCAGCAGCGTAGGGACACGTCCCGCAGATACGCAGTATTTT,CASSVGTRPADTQYF
TRBV11-2,-,-,TRBJ2-7,TGTGCCAGCCACCCCTCCCGAGGGCGGTTCGAGCAGTACTTC,CASHPSRGRFEQYF
TRBV19,-,few,TRBJ1-5,TGTGCCAGTAGCCAGCAGGGCAATCAGCCCCAGCATTTT,CASSQQGNQPQHF
TRBV6-5,TRBD1,medium-sized,TRBJ1-1,TGTGCCAGCAGTTACGGGGACAGGGCTGGCACTGAAGCTTTCTTT,CASSYGDRAGTEAFF
TRBV6-1,-,few,TRBJ2-1,TGTGCCAGCACCCCGGCTGGCAGAGGTGAGCAGTTCTTC,CASTPAGRGEQFF
TRBV7-2,TRBD1,once,TRBJ1-2,TGTGCCAGCAGCCGGGGACAGGGTCACTATGGCTACACCTTC,CASSRGQGHYGYTF
TRBV6-5,-,-,TRBJ2-1,TGTGCCAGCAGCTCCCTTGGGGGGTCTTACAATGAGCAGTTCTTC,CASSSLGGSYNEQFF
TRBV7-2,TRBD1,-,TRBJ1-6,TGTGCCAGCAGCCCCCAGGGGGCAAGGTCACCCCTCCACTTT,CASSPQGARSPLHF
TRBV27,-,-,TRBJ2-6,TGTGCCAGCACAGATCCCCGTGGTGCTGGGGCCAACGTCCTGACTTTC,CASTDPRGAGANVLTF
TRBV18,-,once,TRBJ2-1,TGTGCCAGCTCACCACCTCAGGCTGGGGCCTTTAATGAGCAGTTCTTC,CASSPPQAGAFNEQFF
TRBV25-1,TRBD1,-,TRBJ1-6,TGTGCCAGCAGTGAAACAGGGGGCTCTTCACCCCTCCACTTT,CASSETGGSSPLHF
TRBV5-6,TRBD1,few,TRBJ2-3,TGTGCCAGCAGCTTGGGGTTACAGGGGGAATCTACGCAGTATTTT,CASSLGLQGESTQYF
TRBV29-1,TRBD1,-,TRBJ2-7,TGCAGCGTTGCCCGAACCTTACAGGGGCCTCGCCCATACGAGCAGTACTTC,CSVARTLQGPRPYEQYF
TRBV7-9,-,-,TRBJ2-2,TGTGCCAGCAGCAAGGGCCTGAACACCGGGGAGCTGTTTTTT,CASSKGLNTGELFF
TRBV9,-,-,TRBJ2-7,TGTGCCAGCAGCGTGTCGGGGGCTAACTACGAGCAGTACTTC,CASSVSGANYEQYF
TRBV6-5,TRBD1,-,TRBJ1-1,TGTGCCAGCAGTTACTTTGGACAGGGCAACACTGAAGCTTTCTTT,CASSYFGQGNTEAFF
TRBV9,TRBD1,few,TRBJ1-6,TGTGCCAGCAGCGCTGCAGGGGGTCAGGGGTCACCCCTCCACTTT,CASSAAGGQGSPLHF